This entry features one TCR beta chain sequence. The study ran its PCR with 60 Vbeta and 13 Jbeta primers. Sequencing was performed with immunoSEQ multiplex PCR; in TCRdb, only in-frame clones are kept and a portion is missing. This table has some 110,000 clones, about 10% appearing once. The source of the sample is a study of cytomegalovirus exposure and HLA in healthy donors. This CDR3 has 12 residues. CDR1 and CDR2 from the germline V gene are MDHEN and SYDVKM. Between the trimmed V and J ends, which lost 5 bases and 7 bases, there was a span of 9 bases. What was sequenced was PBMCs. The chain links TRBV28 to TRBJ1-5, with D unresolved. This receptor was taken from a man aged 25 to 45 in good health and CMV-seronegative. CDR3 amino acids: CASSLPRQPQHF. The CDR3 DNA sequence: TGTGCCAGCAGTCTCCCCAGGCAGCCCCAGCATTTT. The full variable domain, rest sourced from reference TRBV28 and TRBJ1-5, is DVKVTQSSRYLVKRTGEKVFLECVQDMDHENMFWYRQDPGLGLRLIYFSYDVKMKEKGDIPEGYSVSREKKERFSLILESASTNQTSMYLCASSLPRQPQHFGDGTRLSIL.